This TCR beta chain was documented in a study of T cell repertoires in cytomegalovirus infection. There are a few counts of this clonotype. Its specificity is not known. V lost 1 base to trimming and J lost 4 bases; unmatched junction nucleotides: 3. Germline lookup yields CDR1 SEHNR and CDR2 FQNEAQ (reference sequence). The CDR3 length is 15 residues. TCRdb analysed the reads with MiXCR anew, one entry per CDR3 protein. The sample lists about 51,000 distinct CDR3 sequences, around 18% seen once, with 26% in the top ten. This chain connects TRBV7-9 to TRBJ1-5; 8 bases map to TRBD1. The source was CD8+ T cells from cultured PBMCs, collected from culture after CMV antigen stimulation. This clonotype was sampled from a human donor in good health (CMV status not recorded). Some clones in this sample may be carry-over from other donors' samples. The CDR3: CASSLVGTGNQPQHF. The DNA of the CDR3 is TGTGCCAGCAGCTTAGTCGGGACAGGAAATCAGCCCCAGCATTTT.